This section outlines one T cell receptor (beta chain) sequence together with its context. Its antigen is unknown. This CDR3 spans 16 amino acids. Germline V lookup: CDR1 MNHEY, CDR2 SVGEGT. V lost 5 bases, J lost 0 bases, and 9 bases stayed unmatched. Clones were sequenced by immunoSEQ multiplex PCR, and TCRdb holds only the in-frame ones, with some missing. The data contain approximately 140,000 clones, about nine tenths of them singletons. The data belong to a study of T cell responses to AZD1222 COVID-19 vaccine. Findings of the study overall: Sampled repertoires all dated from after the peak T cell response. Spike-specific TCR repertoires showed rising breadth and depth after two AZD1222 doses.

The chain couples TRBV6-2 or TRBV6-3 to TRBJ2-5, with 7 bases identical to TRBD2. The sample in question was peripheral blood, obtained on day 0 of AZD1222 vaccination. This sequence was found in an adult in good health. CDR3 sequence: CASSPGLLANQETQYF. The CDR3 nucleotides read TGTGCCAGCAGTCCGGGACTACTAGCGAACCAAGAGACCCAGTACTTC.